This T cell receptor (beta chain) was recovered during a study of Graves' ophthalmopathy and Graves' hyperthyroidism. Whole-study findings and limits: Blood also carried most expanded thyroid clonotypes exceeding 0.001 frequency.

Moderate-to-severe activity, CAS ≥3, NOSPECS ≥4 and duration under 3 months were recorded for donors with ophthalmopathy. Physicians reached a diagnosis by relying on clinical symptoms, serum thyroxine, TRAb, thyroid ultrasound and orbital computed tomography. PBMCs stemmed from around 9.1 ml of fresh peripheral blood. This clonotype was observed at least ten times. Its specificity is unknown. RNA transcripts served as template for amplifying TCR beta CDR3 sequences. First-round RT-PCR employed HTBI primers, with a second-round multiplex PCR after it. MiXCR was run by TCRdb on the multiplex PCR reads, yielding one entry per CDR3 protein. The table shows 300,000 to 400,000 distinct CDR3 sequences, with roughly 15% occurring only once. With 2 bases removed from V and 5 bases from J, the gap between germline ends came to 15 bases. The germline CDR1 and CDR2 sequences are MNHEY and SVGAGI. CDR3 size: 15 residues.

This receptor was taken from an adult man with Graves' ophthalmopathy. Sequenced sample: peripheral blood. The chain joins TRBV6-5 to TRBJ2-5; possibly TRBD2 for D (6 bases). This chain's CDR3 is CASSYRSGPGETQYF. CDR3 in DNA: TGTGCCAGCAGTTACCGTAGCGGCCCCGGGGAGACCCAGTACTTC.